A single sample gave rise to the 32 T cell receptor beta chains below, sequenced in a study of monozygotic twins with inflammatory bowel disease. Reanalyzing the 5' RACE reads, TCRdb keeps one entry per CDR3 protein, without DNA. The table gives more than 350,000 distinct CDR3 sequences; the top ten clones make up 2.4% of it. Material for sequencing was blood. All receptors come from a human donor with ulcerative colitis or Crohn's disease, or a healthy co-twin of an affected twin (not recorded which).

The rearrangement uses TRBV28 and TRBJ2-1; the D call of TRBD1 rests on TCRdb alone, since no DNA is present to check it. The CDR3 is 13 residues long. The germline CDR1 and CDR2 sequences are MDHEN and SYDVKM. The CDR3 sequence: CASTPGGHNEQFF.

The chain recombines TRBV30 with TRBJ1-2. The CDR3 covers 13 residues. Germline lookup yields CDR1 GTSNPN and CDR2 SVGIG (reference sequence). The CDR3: CAWTSLPNYGYTF.

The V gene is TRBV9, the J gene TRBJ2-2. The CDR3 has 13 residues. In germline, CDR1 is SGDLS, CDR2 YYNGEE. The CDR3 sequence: CASGGQNTGELFF.

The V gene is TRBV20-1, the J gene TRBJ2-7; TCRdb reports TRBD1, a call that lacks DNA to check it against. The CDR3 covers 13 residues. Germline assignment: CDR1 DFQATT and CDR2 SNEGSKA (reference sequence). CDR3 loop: CSASNRGTYEQYF.

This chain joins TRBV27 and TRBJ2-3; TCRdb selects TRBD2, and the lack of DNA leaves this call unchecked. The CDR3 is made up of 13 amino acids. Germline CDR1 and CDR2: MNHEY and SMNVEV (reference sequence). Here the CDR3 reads CASRGLAGNTQYF.

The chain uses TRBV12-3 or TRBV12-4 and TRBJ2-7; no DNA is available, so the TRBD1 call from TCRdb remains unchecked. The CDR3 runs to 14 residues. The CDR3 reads CASSLGDQKYEQYF.

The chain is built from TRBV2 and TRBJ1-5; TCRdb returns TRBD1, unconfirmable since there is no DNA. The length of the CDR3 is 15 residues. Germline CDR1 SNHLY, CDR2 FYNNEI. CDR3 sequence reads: CASRPGQGFIQPQHF.

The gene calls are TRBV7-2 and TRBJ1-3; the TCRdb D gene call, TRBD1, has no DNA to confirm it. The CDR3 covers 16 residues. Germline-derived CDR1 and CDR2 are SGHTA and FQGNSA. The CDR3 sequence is CASSYPGVMGGNTIYF.

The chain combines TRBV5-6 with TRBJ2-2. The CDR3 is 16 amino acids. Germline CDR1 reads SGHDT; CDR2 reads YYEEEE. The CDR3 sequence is CASSLDRFASTGELFF.

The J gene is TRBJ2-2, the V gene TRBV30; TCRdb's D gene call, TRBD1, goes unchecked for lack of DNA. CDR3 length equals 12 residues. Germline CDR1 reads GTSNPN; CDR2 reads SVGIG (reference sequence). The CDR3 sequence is CAWSERARELFF.

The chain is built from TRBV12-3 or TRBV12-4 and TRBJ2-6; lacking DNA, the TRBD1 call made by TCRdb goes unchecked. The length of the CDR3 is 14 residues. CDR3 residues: CASSGGALANVLTF.

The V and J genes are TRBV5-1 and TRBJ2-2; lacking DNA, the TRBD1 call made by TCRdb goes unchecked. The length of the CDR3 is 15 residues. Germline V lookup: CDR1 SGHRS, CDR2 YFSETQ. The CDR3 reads CASLPGQTNTGELFF.

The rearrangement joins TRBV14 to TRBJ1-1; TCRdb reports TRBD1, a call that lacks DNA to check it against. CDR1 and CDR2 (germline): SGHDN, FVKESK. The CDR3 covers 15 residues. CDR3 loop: CASSPLMGGNTEAFF.

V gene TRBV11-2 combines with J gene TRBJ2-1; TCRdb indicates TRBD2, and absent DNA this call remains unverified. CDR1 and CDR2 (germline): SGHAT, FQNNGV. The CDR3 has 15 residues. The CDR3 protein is CASSPLAGKRDEQFF.

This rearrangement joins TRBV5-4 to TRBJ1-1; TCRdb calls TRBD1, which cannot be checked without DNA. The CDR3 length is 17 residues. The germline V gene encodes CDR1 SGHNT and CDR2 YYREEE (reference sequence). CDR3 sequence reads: CASSSGHPGTPNTEAFF.

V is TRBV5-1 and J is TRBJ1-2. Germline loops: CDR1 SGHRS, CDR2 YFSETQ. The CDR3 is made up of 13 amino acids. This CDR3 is CASSLDRYYGYTF.

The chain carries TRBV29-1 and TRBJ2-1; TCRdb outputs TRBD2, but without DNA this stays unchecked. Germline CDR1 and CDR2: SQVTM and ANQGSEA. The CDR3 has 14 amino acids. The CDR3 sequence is CSVGAGGLPIEQFF.

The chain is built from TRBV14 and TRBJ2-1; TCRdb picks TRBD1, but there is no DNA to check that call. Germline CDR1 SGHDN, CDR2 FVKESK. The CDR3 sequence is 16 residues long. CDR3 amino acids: CASRGTGDIGYNEQFF.

CDR3 in amino acids: CASSVGETSGGSYEQYF. The J gene is TRBJ2-7, the V gene TRBV2; TCRdb reports TRBD2, a call that lacks DNA to check it against. Germline values: CDR1 SNHLY, CDR2 FYNNEI. There are 17 residues in the CDR3. Full variable domain (missing parts from reference TRBV2 and TRBJ2-7): EPEVTQTPSHQVTQMGQEVILRCVPISNHLYFYWYRQILGQKVEFLVSFYNNEISEKSEIFDDQFSVERPDGSNFTLKIRSTKLEDSAMYFCASSVGETSGGSYEQYFGPGTRLTVT.

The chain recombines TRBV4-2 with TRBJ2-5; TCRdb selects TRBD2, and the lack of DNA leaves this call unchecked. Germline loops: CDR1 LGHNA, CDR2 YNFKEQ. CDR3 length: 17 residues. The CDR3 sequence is CASSLTSGGSRQETQYF.

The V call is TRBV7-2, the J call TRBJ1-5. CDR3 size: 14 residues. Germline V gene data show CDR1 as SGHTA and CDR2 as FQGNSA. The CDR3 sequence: CASSHYDLNQPQHF. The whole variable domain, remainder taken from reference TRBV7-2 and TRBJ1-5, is GAGVSQSPSNKVTEKGKDVELRCDPISGHTALYWYRQSLGQGLEFLIYFQGNSAPDKSGLPSDRFSAERTGGSVSTLTIQRTQQEDSAVYLCASSHYDLNQPQHFGDGTRLSIL.

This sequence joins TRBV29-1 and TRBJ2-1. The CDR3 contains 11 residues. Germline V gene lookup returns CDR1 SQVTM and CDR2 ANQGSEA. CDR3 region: CSVGRYNEQFF.

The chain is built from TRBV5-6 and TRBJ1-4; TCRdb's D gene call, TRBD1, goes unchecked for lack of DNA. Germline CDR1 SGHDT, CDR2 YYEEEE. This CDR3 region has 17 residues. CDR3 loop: CASSSSGQGGTNEKLFF.

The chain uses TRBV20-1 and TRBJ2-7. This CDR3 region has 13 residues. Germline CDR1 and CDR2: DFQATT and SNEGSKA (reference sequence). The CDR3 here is CSASLGLGYEQYF.

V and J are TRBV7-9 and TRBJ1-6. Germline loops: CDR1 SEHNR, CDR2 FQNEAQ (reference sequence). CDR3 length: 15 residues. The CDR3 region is CASSLVPPTAGPLHF.

This CDR3 is CASTWGGSTDTQYF. The chain recombines TRBV6-2 or TRBV6-3 with TRBJ2-3; the D gene TCRdb calls, TRBD1, cannot be checked with no DNA. Germline-derived CDR1 and CDR2 are MNHEY and SVGEGT. CDR3 length: 14 residues.

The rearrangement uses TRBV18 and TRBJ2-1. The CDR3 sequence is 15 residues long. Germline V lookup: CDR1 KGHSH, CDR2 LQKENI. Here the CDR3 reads CASSPQGASYNEQFF. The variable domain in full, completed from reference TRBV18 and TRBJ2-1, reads NAGVMQNPRHLVRRRGQEARLRCSPMKGHSHVYWYRQLPEEGLKFMVYLQKENIIDESGMPKERFSAEFPKEGPSILRIQQVVRGDSAAYFCASSPQGASYNEQFFGPGTRLTVL.

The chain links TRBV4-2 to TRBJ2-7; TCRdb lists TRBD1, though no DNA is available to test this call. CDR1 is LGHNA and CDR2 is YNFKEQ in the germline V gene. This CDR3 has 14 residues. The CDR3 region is CASSLTRDGYEQYF.

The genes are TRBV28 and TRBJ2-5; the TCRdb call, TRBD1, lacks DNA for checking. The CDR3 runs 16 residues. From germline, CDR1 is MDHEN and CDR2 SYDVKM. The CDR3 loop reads CASSSGTGDSGETQYF.

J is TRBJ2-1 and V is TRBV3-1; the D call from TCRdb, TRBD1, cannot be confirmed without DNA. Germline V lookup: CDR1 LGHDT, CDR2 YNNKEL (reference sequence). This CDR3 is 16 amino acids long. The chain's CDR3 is CASSHFGQGAYNEQFF.

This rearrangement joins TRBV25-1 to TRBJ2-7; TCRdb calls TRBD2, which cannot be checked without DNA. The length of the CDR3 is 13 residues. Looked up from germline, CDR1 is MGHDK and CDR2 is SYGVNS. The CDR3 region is CASSGRLSYEQYF.

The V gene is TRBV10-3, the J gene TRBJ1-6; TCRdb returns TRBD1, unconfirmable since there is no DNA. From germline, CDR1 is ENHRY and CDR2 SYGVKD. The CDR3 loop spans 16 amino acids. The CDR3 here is CAISDRAGAANSPLHF.